This T cell receptor beta chain was identified in a study of CD8 T cells in Susac syndrome. This clonotype was seen only once. RNA, at 0.5 to 1 ug, was reverse transcribed with random hexamers. A multiplex approach, immunoSEQ multiplex PCR, amplified TCR beta CDR3 across 54 Vbeta and 13 Jbeta. TCRdb processed the immunoSEQ multiplex PCR reads anew with MiXCR; each CDR3 protein has one entry. Altogether fewer than 80,000 distinct CDR3 sequences are present, around 93% being singletons, with the ten largest covering roughly 0.22%. Sequencing of TCR beta drew on CD8+ and CD4+ T cells from blood. TEMRA cells were FACS-enriched and CD8+ and CD4+ T cells negatively isolated. CDR3 length: 11 residues. V was shortened by 8 bases and J by 8 bases, with 10 bases between the two germline ends. CDR1 and CDR2 from the germline V gene are LNHDA and SQIVND (reference sequence).

This chain links TRBV19 with TRBJ1-5, with D possibly TRBD1 on 5 matching bases. Sequenced material: CD8+ T cells from PBMCs. The TCR sequence derives from a human donor in good health. The CDR3 DNA sequence: TGTGCCAGTGCAGGGCCGGAGCCCCAGCATTTT. Translating gives CASAGPEPQHF.